This T cell receptor (beta chain) was found in a study of shared clonotypes between healthy human individuals. A remark on this clone: Its antigen is still unknown.

CD8 memory merged CD45RO+ cells and CCR7-negative CD45RA+ TemRA cells into one population. Study-level results: Sharing across four donors was highest in naive CD4 (roughly 5%) and lowest in memory CD8 (around 0.4%). Naive subsets tended to show greater estimated richness than memory subsets.

The authors split each subset's genomic DNA evenly across several immunoSEQ plates. Using immunoSEQ multiplex PCR, the repertoire was profiled, and TCRdb retains in-frame clones only, with some absent. The data contain roughly 300,000 clones, about nine tenths of them singletons. J was trimmed by 15 bases and V by 6 bases; bases with no gene match: 4. The CDR3 runs 10 residues. Per germline, CDR1 SNHLY and CDR2 FYNNEI. The source material was memory CD8+ T cells sorted from blood. Regarding subset: CD45RO+ cells pooled with CCR7-negative TemRA cells. The source is a man between 18 and 29 years old in good health. This chain joins TRBV2 and TRBJ1-4; the match to TRBD1 covers 7 bases. The CDR3 loop reads CASSADRVFF. CDR3 sequence (DNA): TGTGCCAGCAGCGCTGACAGGGTGTTTTTT.